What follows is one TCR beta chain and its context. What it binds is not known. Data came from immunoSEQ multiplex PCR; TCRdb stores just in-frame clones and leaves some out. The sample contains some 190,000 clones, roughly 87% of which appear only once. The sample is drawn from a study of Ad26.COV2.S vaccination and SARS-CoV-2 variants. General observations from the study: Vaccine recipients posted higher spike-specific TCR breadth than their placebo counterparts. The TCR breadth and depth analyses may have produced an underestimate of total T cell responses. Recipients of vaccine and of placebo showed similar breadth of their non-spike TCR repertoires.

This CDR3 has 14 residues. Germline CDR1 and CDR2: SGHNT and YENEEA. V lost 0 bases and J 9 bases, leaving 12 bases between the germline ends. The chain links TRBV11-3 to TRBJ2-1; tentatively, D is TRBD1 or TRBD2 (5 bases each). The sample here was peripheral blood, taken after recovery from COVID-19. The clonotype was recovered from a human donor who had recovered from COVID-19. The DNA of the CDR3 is TGTGCCAGCAGCTTAGATCTAACTGGGGGTGAGCAGTTCTTC. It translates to CASSLDLTGGEQFF.